This TCR beta chain was sequenced during a study of blood T cell repertoires in COVID-19 (dated by TCRdb to 2019 to 2021). Background on the whole study: The collaborator samples originated in the United States, Italy and Spain and spanned the acute and convalescent phases of COVID-19. The prospective study material was composed of cDNA or gDNA derived from T cells, B-cell-depleted T cells, or PBMCs. Subjects who had been exposed to COVID-19, were actively infected with it, or had recovered from it provided the deeply sampled blood TCRbeta repertoires that made up the dataset. The repertoires were released in a freely available public database intended as a resource for research on the immune response to SARS-CoV-2. The samples were drawn from two sources: the first 160 participants of the ongoing ImmuneRACE study, and over 1,000 subjects contributed by 6 global collaborators. Sample metadata almost always included a de-identified subject ID, COVID-19 status, age in years and sex. Where available, HLA class I and class II types were taken from metadata supplied by the sample provider and were not determined by assay-based typing. What the study reported, not specific to this receptor: Clinical and demographic metadata were provided uncurated, with the amount varying by source and participant.

The CDR3, cysteine through phenylalanine, is 18 amino acids long. Left in the record is the CDR3 DNA by itself, 54 bases read in frame from the first base. V is clipped by 8 bases and J by 0 bases, and the sequence between their germline boundaries is 23 bases long. Sequences LNHDA (CDR1) and SQIVND (CDR2) are obtained from the germline V gene (reference sequence). Details on this clone: Its antigen remains undetermined. The input lacks base qualities; no much larger clone sits a single base away.

Collaborating institutions collected whole blood in K2EDTA tubes following their own protocols. For TCRbeta analysis, collaborators shipped samples in one of three forms: frozen whole blood, isolated PBMCs, or DNA extracted from either of those sample types. TCRbeta CDR3 regions were amplified from genomic DNA using the immunoSEQ Assay, a bias-controlled multiplex PCR. The study's own analysis went as follows. The number of nucleated cells in each sample was estimated by amplification of reference gene primers within the assay. Sequence reads were collapsed and filtered to measure the absolute abundance of every unique TCRbeta CDR3 rearrangement. For each sample, productive Simpson clonality was calculated as the square root of Simpson's diversity index over productive rearrangements. Here the immuneACCESS table is served through TCRdb, limited to in-frame sequences with V and J called. Missing clones are a known gap in these copies; in checked studies unresolved V genes cover under half, and the rest lacks a known reason. The DNA was the basis for D and trimming; V, J and clone size are from that table. In all, the sample holds 110,000 to 150,000 clones, and approximately 87% of those were seen once. The ten largest clones capture 3.5% to 5.5% of the sample.

This sequence uses TRBV19 and TRBJ1-3, with TRBD1 as a weak D call on 6 bases. Sequencing was performed on peripheral blood. The clonotype comes from a middle-aged woman with acute or convalescent COVID-19. The DNA reads as follows: TGTGCCAGTTCCTTCTCCGCTGGGGGCACCCGCTCTGGAAACACCATATATTTT. Protein translation: CASSFSAGGTRSGNTIYF. Supplemented by the reference TRBV19 and TRBJ1-3 proteins around the CDR3, the complete variable domain is DGGITQSPKYLFRKEGQNVTLSCEQNLNHDAMYWYRQDPGQGLRLIYYSQIVNDFQKGDIAEGYSVSREKKESFPLTVTSAQKNPTAFYLCASSFSAGGTRSGNTIYFGEGSWLTVV.